The next 32 T cell receptor beta chains were all read from a single sample in a study of response to subunit inactivated influenza vaccine (dated by TCRdb to between 2017 and 2018). Libraries came from RT-PCR. Sequencing was carried out with an Illumina HiSeq 2500. TCRdb took the public reads, trimmed them with fastp at Q25, ran MiXCR for clone calling and kept in-frame beta chains. Each CDR3 protein appears once, grouped with its most common genes and DNA. The sample has roughly 650,000 distinct CDR3 sequences on record, around 14% of them singletons. Jointly, the top ten make up approximately 10% of the sample. The sequences come from PBMCs from blood, collected roughly 12 days after vaccination. Receptors originate from a man over 45 who received an inactivated influenza vaccine. Donor details come from another sample of the same person, matched by shared clones.

This clonotype turned up a few times. J is TRBJ1-1 and V is TRBV20-1, with a tentative D call TRBD1 (5 bases). The CDR3 totals 11 residues. The ends were cut back, 4 bases at V and 10 bases at J, with 13 bases in the middle. Germline V gene data show CDR1 as DFQATT and CDR2 as SNEGSKA (reference sequence). The CDR3 sequence is CSATQQVAAFF. The CDR3 nucleotides read TGCAGTGCTACTCAACAGGTTGCAGCTTTCTTT.

This clonotype was picked up a small number of times. The chain links TRBV6-5 to TRBJ2-7; possible D gene TRBD2, 6 bases. This CDR3 spans 17 amino acids. The germline V and J ends were trimmed by 0 bases and 2 bases, with 17 bases remaining between them. In germline, CDR1 is MNHEY, CDR2 SVGAGI. DNA for the CDR3: TGTGCCAGCAGTTACTCGAAGTCTGGGACGGGAGCCTACGAGCAGTACTTC. It is translated as CASSYSKSGTGAYEQYF.

This sequence joins TRBV7-8 and TRBJ1-5; TRBD1 might be the D (6 bases). This CDR3 contains 16 residues. Trimming left V 2 bases short and J 4 bases short, with 15 bases between. CDR1 is SGHVS, CDR2 FQNEAQ, per germline. CDR3 region: CASSLLAGHTNQPQHF. The DNA for the CDR3 is TGTGCCAGCAGCTTATTGGCGGGACATACTAATCAGCCCCAGCATTTT.

The chain has TRBV5-1 and TRBJ1-6; D ambiguous. Germline V gene sequence: CDR1 SGHRS, CDR2 YFSETQ. V shed 2 bases and J shed 5 bases, with 8 bases lying between them. The CDR3 totals 14 residues. The CDR3 DNA sequence: TGCGCCAGCAGCTTTGAGACAAATAATTCACCCCTCCACTTT. It encodes CASSFETNNSPLHF.

This clonotype came up a few times. The V call is TRBV6-2 or TRBV6-3, the J call TRBJ2-7, with 7 bases aligning to TRBD2. Looked up from germline, CDR1 is MNHEY and CDR2 is SVGEGT. The J segment lost 2 bases and the V segment lost 2 bases, leaving 9 bases of the junction unmatched. The CDR3 totals 16 residues. CDR3 amino acids: CASSYLASGSTYEQYF. DNA of the CDR3: TGTGCCAGCAGTTACCTTGCTAGCGGATCGACCTACGAGCAGTACTTC.

This clonotype has more than one count but fewer than ten. The chain couples TRBV7-2 to TRBJ1-6, with TRBD1 identical over 7 bases. With V trimmed by 4 bases and J by 7 bases, 4 bases remained unmatched. Germline lookup yields CDR1 SGHTA and CDR2 FQGNSA. CDR3 size: 14 residues. CDR3 loop: CASSSTGNNSPLHF. The CDR3 region has the DNA TGTGCCAGCAGCTCGACAGGGAACAATTCACCCCTCCACTTT.

V is TRBV7-6 and J is TRBJ2-3; 10 bases map to TRBD2. The trim removed 4 bases at V and 3 bases at J, leaving 4 bases unmatched. Germline CDR1 SGHVS, CDR2 FNYEAQ. The CDR3 extends over 15 amino acids. The CDR3 spells CASSYLSGGTDTQYF. The CDR3 nucleotides are TGTGCCAGCAGCTACCTTAGCGGGGGGACAGATACGCAGTATTTT.

The chain recombines TRBV7-2 with TRBJ1-6; D is undetermined. This CDR3 comprises 12 residues. CDR1 is SGHTA and CDR2 is FQGNSA in the germline V gene. Trimming removed 1 base from V and 9 bases from J, with 4 bases in between. CDR3 sequence reads: CASSLGGSPLHF. The DNA of the CDR3 is TGTGCCAGCAGCTTAGGTGGTTCACCCCTCCACTTT.

The V gene is TRBV7-2, the J gene TRBJ2-5; 11 bases match TRBD2. Germline lookup yields CDR1 SGHTA and CDR2 FQGNSA. Trimming removed 6 bases from V and 5 bases from J; junction bases left unmatched: 11. The CDR3 totals 16 residues. This CDR3 reads CASSKLAGASRETQYF. CDR3 in DNA: TGTGCCAGCAGTAAACTAGCGGGAGCCTCTCGGGAGACCCAGTACTTC.

Ten or more counts support this clonotype. The J gene is TRBJ1-1, the V gene TRBV13; D not certain. The CDR3 totals 14 residues. Per the germline V gene, CDR1 is PRHDT and CDR2 is FYEKMQ (reference sequence). V was pared by 3 bases and J by 1 base, with 9 bases between. This CDR3 is CASSFYSKNTEAFF. CDR3 sequence (DNA): TGTGCCAGCAGCTTCTATTCTAAGAACACTGAAGCTTTCTTT. The full variable domain, its missing parts supplied by reference TRBV13 and TRBJ1-1, is AAGVIQSPRHLIKEKRETATLKCYPIPRHDTVYWYQQGPGQDPQFLISFYEKMQSDKGSIPDRFSAQQFSDYHSELNMSSLELGDSALYFCASSFYSKNTEAFFGQGTRLTVV.

This clonotype was observed a handful of times. The rearrangement links TRBV11-2 to TRBJ2-7; the D call may be TRBD1 or TRBD2 (5 bases each). V shed 4 bases and J shed 0 bases, with 22 bases lying between them. CDR3 size: 18 residues. Per the germline V gene, CDR1 is SGHAT and CDR2 is FQNNGV. For the CDR3, the DNA is TGTGCCAGCAGCTCCTACAACGGGGACCTTGGAAACTCCTACGAGCAGTACTTC. It yields the protein CASSSYNGDLGNSYEQYF.

This clonotype was observed a handful of times. The rearrangement joins TRBV4-2 to TRBJ2-7; D is perhaps TRBD2 (6 bases). The CDR3 has 15 residues. Germline CDR1 reads LGHNA; CDR2 reads YNFKEQ. V was shortened by 1 base and J by 1 base, with 11 bases between the two germline ends. The CDR3 sequence: CASSQVSGESYEQYF. The CDR3 DNA reads TGTGCCAGCAGCCAAGTTAGCGGCGAATCCTACGAGCAGTACTTC.

There are a few counts of this clonotype. This chain joins TRBV5-6 and TRBJ2-6, with no clear D. Germline V gene sequence: CDR1 SGHDT, CDR2 YYEEEE. Trimming left V 1 base short and J 9 bases short, with 14 bases between. The CDR3 spans 15 residues. The CDR3 reads CASSLTVQANNVLTF. The CDR3 nucleotides are TGTGCCAGCAGCTTGACGGTCCAGGCGAACAACGTCCTGACTTTC. Together with reference TRBV5-6 and TRBJ2-6, the CDR3 gives the full variable domain: DAGVTQSPTHLIKTRGQQVTLRCSPKSGHDTVSWYQQALGQGPQFIFQYYEEEERQRGNFPDRFSGHQFPNYSSELNVNALLLGDSALYLCASSLTVQANNVLTFGAGSRLTVL.

The genes are TRBV12-3 or TRBV12-4 and TRBJ2-7; 8 positions agree with TRBD1. The V gene end was trimmed by 7 bases and the J gene end by 5 bases; junction bases not matched to a gene: 7. The CDR3 length is 13 residues. The CDR3 nucleotides read TGTGCCAGCAAGTATACAGGGGGTGACGAGCAGTACTTC. Translated: CASKYTGGDEQYF.

V and J are TRBV27 and TRBJ2-7, with 9 nucleotides matching TRBD1. Germline CDR1 MNHEY, CDR2 SMNVEV (reference sequence). V gave up 5 bases and J gave up 5 bases; unmatched junction bases: 13. The CDR3 length is 16 residues. The CDR3 sequence: CASSIRPGTGFHEQYF. The CDR3 DNA follows: TGTGCCAGCAGTATTAGACCCGGGACAGGGTTCCACGAGCAGTACTTC.

This rearrangement joins TRBV5-1 to TRBJ1-1, with D uncertain. Germline V gene sequence: CDR1 SGHRS, CDR2 YFSETQ. The CDR3 totals 13 residues. V lost 2 bases, J lost 3 bases, and 8 bases lay in between. CDR3 amino acids: CASSFDGDTEAFF. The CDR3 DNA reads as TGCGCCAGCAGCTTCGACGGAGACACTGAAGCTTTCTTT. The full variable domain, its missing parts supplied by reference TRBV5-1 and TRBJ1-1, is KAGVTQTPRYLIKTRGQQVTLSCSPISGHRSVSWYQQTPGQGLQFLFEYFSETQRNKGNFPGRFSGRQFSNSRSEMNVSTLELGDSALYLCASSFDGDTEAFFGQGTRLTVV.

V is TRBV6-2 or TRBV6-3 and J is TRBJ2-7; no clear D. V lost 0 bases, J lost 2 bases, and 14 bases lay in between. The CDR3 runs 16 residues. Per germline, CDR1 MNHEY and CDR2 SVGEGT. CDR3 in DNA: TGTGCCAGCAGTTACTCGAAAACCAGGTCGACCTACGAGCAGTACTTC. Protein sequence: CASSYSKTRSTYEQYF.

This clonotype was seen ten or more times. This rearrangement joins TRBV20-1 to TRBJ2-2, with D unclear. The germline V gene encodes CDR1 DFQATT and CDR2 SNEGSKA (reference sequence). The length of the CDR3 is 12 residues. The V end lost 4 bases, the J end lost 4 bases, and 7 bases lay between the germline ends. The CDR3 spells CSATASTGELFF. The CDR3 DNA reads as TGCAGTGCTACGGCCTCCACCGGGGAGCTGTTTTTT.

This clonotype was found a few times. The chain combines TRBV29-1 with TRBJ1-2; D not certain. In germline, CDR1 is SQVTM, CDR2 ANQGSEA. Trimming took off 4 bases at V and 4 bases at J, with 7 bases between the two ends. CDR3 length equals 11 residues. CDR3: CSVGAGYGYTF. CDR3 sequence (DNA): TGCAGCGTTGGAGCAGGCTATGGCTACACCTTC.

V and J are TRBV5-5 and TRBJ1-2; D is unclear. Germline CDR1 reads SGHKS; CDR2 reads YYEKEE (reference sequence). The CDR3 contains 16 residues. The V and J ends lost 1 base and 8 bases respectively, with 21 bases between them. The CDR3: CASSLQSGNPVGGYTF. The DNA for the CDR3 is TGTGCCAGCAGCTTGCAATCTGGCAACCCGGTGGGAGGCTACACCTTC.

This clonotype was counted between two and nine times. The rearrangement links TRBV6-2 or TRBV6-3 to TRBJ1-2; D ambiguous. Trimming removed 2 bases at V and 3 bases at J, with 4 bases between. The CDR3 is 12 residues long. The germline gives CDR1 MNHEY, CDR2 SVGEGT. In DNA, the CDR3 is TGTGCCAGCAGTTACCGGGACTATGGCTACACCTTC. Translating gives CASSYRDYGYTF.

CDR3 in DNA: TGTGCCAGCAGCCCTACAGGGGAAGTAGCGTCAGCTTTCTTT. This sequence encodes CASSPTGEVASAFF. The rearrangement links TRBV12-3 or TRBV12-4 to TRBJ1-1; 7 bases align to TRBD1. V shed 6 bases, J shed 10 bases, and the junction held 14 bases outside the gene matches. The CDR3 totals 14 residues.

The rearrangement links TRBV7-9 to TRBJ2-5; the D is unclear. V lost 5 bases and J lost 5, with 12 bases in between. The germline V gene has CDR1 SEHNR and CDR2 FQNEAQ (reference sequence). The CDR3 runs to 13 residues. In DNA form, the CDR3 reads TGTGCCAGCAGCCGTGGGTTTGGGGAGACCCAGTACTTC. It is translated as CASSRGFGETQYF.

The genes are TRBV7-2 and TRBJ2-5; TRBD2 aligns across 8 bases. CDR3 length: 14 amino acids. The germline V gene has CDR1 SGHTA and CDR2 FQGNSA. The junction had 8 bases not matched to a gene; V was cut back by 6 bases and J by 5 bases. The CDR3 nucleotides read TGTGCCAGCAGGGCGGCGGGGGGCGTGGAGACCCAGTACTTC. It yields the protein CASRAAGGVETQYF. Using reference TRBV7-2 and TRBJ2-5 for the parts outside the CDR3, the full variable domain is GAGVSQSPSNKVTEKGKDVELRCDPISGHTALYWYRQSLGQGLEFLIYFQGNSAPDKSGLPSDRFSAERTGGSVSTLTIQRTQQEDSAVYLCASRAAGGVETQYFGPGTRLLVL.

This clonotype was observed a few times. V gene TRBV9 combines with J gene TRBJ2-3, with 10 bases that match TRBD2. Unmatched junction bases numbered 16, after V lost 4 bases and J lost 8 bases. CDR3 length: 17 amino acids. From germline, CDR1 is SGDLS and CDR2 YYNGEE. Here the CDR3 DNA reads TGTGCCAGCAGCTCCCAACTTGAGCGGGGGGGCGGGTCTACGCAGTATTTT. As protein: CASSSQLERGGGSTQYF. The entire variable domain, with the rest obtained from reference TRBV9 and TRBJ2-3, is as follows: DSGVTQTPKHLITATGQRVTLRCSPRSGDLSVYWYQQSLDQGLQFLIQYYNGEERAKGNILERFSAQQFPDLHSELNLSSLELGDSALYFCASSSQLERGGGSTQYFGPGTRLTVL.

This chain's CDR3 is CASTRGGGPYEQYF. The DNA for the CDR3 is TGTGCCAGCACCCGCGGGGGTGGTCCCTACGAGCAGTACTTC. J is TRBJ2-7 and V is TRBV6-1; 7 bases are shared with TRBD2. Losses at the gene ends were 7 bases for V and 2 bases for J; bases not matched to a gene: 8. The length of the CDR3 is 14 residues. Germline values: CDR1 MNHNS, CDR2 SASEGT.

This clonotype was detected a few times. The chain joins TRBV29-1 to TRBJ2-7; 9 nucleotides match TRBD1. The CDR3 is 12 amino acids. V was pared by 7 bases and J by 4 bases, with 5 bases of the junction left unmatched. CDR1 and CDR2 (germline): SQVTM, ANQGSEA. This CDR3 reads CSAVGTGYEQYF. The CDR3, as DNA: TGCAGCGCCGTCGGGACAGGGTACGAGCAGTACTTC.

This chain joins TRBV5-1 and TRBJ1-1, with D hard to call. Germline V gene data show CDR1 as SGHRS and CDR2 as YFSETQ. CDR3 size: 15 residues. The ends were cut back, 1 base at V and 1 base at J, with 11 bases in the middle. Written as DNA, the CDR3 is TGCGCCAGCAGCTTGTGGGGATCGCGGAACACTGAAGCTTTCTTT. Protein: CASSLWGSRNTEAFF.

Only one count was recorded for this clonotype. CDR3 residues: CASSIERGTVNTQYF. The CDR3 coding sequence is TGTGCCAGTAGTATCGAACGGGGGACTGTGAATACGCAGTATTTT. This chain uses TRBV19 with TRBJ2-3, with D possibly TRBD2 on 6 matching bases. Germline CDR1 is LNHDA and CDR2 is SQIVND (reference sequence). The CDR3 runs to 15 residues. V lost 3 bases and J 7 bases, leaving 17 bases between the germline ends.

The V gene is TRBV12-3 or TRBV12-4, the J gene TRBJ2-5; the D gene is possibly TRBD1 (6 bases). This CDR3 is 17 amino acids long. The ends were cut back, 4 bases at V and 4 bases at J, with 22 bases in the middle. CDR3 coding DNA: TGTGCCAGCAGTTCAGGGGTACCGGGCCCAAGAGGAGAGACCCAGTACTTC. Its protein is CASSSGVPGPRGETQYF.

This clonotype was counted between two and nine times. The chain has TRBV7-2 and TRBJ2-7; D tentatively reads TRBD1 or TRBD2 (5 bases each). This CDR3 region has 14 residues. Trimming shortened V by 5 bases and J by 1 base, and 12 bases separated the two germline ends. The germline V gene has CDR1 SGHTA and CDR2 FQGNSA. The CDR3 region is CASSPSWGSYEQYF. CDR3 nucleotide sequence: TGTGCCAGCAGCCCGTCCTGGGGGTCCTACGAGCAGTACTTC.

The chain has TRBV12-3 or TRBV12-4 and TRBJ2-7; 9 bases line up with TRBD1. Trimming took 6 bases from V and 3 from J; bases not matched to a gene: 6. The CDR3 runs to 14 residues. The CDR3 coding sequence is TGTGCCAGCAGGACCGAGGACAGGGGCTACGAGCAGTACTTC. This codes for CASRTEDRGYEQYF.